This passage covers 30 T cell receptor beta chains from one sample sequenced in a study of cytomegalovirus exposure and HLA in healthy donors. Profiled with immunoSEQ multiplex PCR; TCRdb holds only in-frame clones, not every one. The sample lists about 340,000 clones; 70% to 90% were seen once. Material: PBMCs. These receptors were obtained from a woman aged 18-29 years in good health and CMV-seronegative.

Points on this clone: Other DNA sequences in this specimen translate into the identical CDR3. This chain joins TRBV9 and TRBJ2-5; 7 bases line up with TRBD2. The CDR3 spans 16 residues. Germline CDR1 reads SGDLS; CDR2 reads YYNGEE. Unmatched junction bases numbered 6, after V lost 0 bases and J lost 1 base. CDR3 residues: CASSVGASGIQETQYF. CDR3 nucleotides: TGTGCCAGCAGCGTAGGGGCTAGCGGAATCCAAGAGACCCAGTACTTC.

As concerns this clone: At one end, the junction sequence differs from germline, possibly due to a read error. J is TRBJ2-7 and V is TRBV5-5; D is perhaps TRBD2 (6 bases). The CDR3 sequence is 12 residues long. Looked up from germline, CDR1 is SGHKS and CDR2 is YYEKEE (reference sequence). The CDR3 region is CASSLFVGTQDF. CDR3 in DNA: TGTGCCAGCAGCTTGTTCGTCGGGACTCAAGACTTC.

The rearrangement uses TRBV7-3 and TRBJ2-5; 9 positions match TRBD2. V was pared by 2 bases and J by 2 bases, with 15 bases of the junction left unmatched. This CDR3 spans 19 amino acids. Germline CDR1 SGHTA, CDR2 FQGTGA. The CDR3 loop is CASSLYPRNSGSPQETQYF. The CDR3 DNA reads as TGTGCCAGCAGCTTATACCCCAGGAATAGCGGGAGCCCTCAAGAGACCCAGTACTTC. Filled out from reference TRBV7-3 and TRBJ2-5, the complete variable domain reads GAGVSQTPSNKVTEKGKYVELRCDPISGHTALYWYRQSLGQGPEFLIYFQGTGAADDSGLPNDRFFAVRPEGSVSTLKIQRTERGDSAVYLCASSLYPRNSGSPQETQYFGPGTRLLVL.

This chain links TRBV5-6 with TRBJ1-1, with 9 bases aligning to TRBD1. CDR1 and CDR2 (germline): SGHDT, YYEEEE. This CDR3 has 13 residues. Trimming removed 7 bases from V and 4 bases from J; junction bases left unmatched: 5. The CDR3 nucleotides are TGTGCCAGCGGATACAGGGGGCCCACTGAAGCTTTCTTT. As protein: CASGYRGPTEAFF.

This sequence joins TRBV20-1 and TRBJ2-5; possibly TRBD2 for D (6 bases). This CDR3 comprises 11 residues. The ends were cut back, 4 bases at V and 6 bases at J, with 9 bases in the middle. From germline, CDR1 is DFQATT and CDR2 SNEGSKA (reference sequence). CDR3 DNA: TGCAGTGCTACGGGGGAAAAGACCCAGTACTTC. Its translation: CSATGEKTQYF.

As for this clone: A junction boundary mismatches the germline segment, possibly from a read error. The genes are TRBV5-1 and TRBJ2-7; TRBD2 matches at 14 bases. The CDR3 has 17 amino acids. In germline, CDR1 is SGHRS, CDR2 YFSETQ. CDR3 sequence: CASSPRLAGGPLSEQYF. Here the CDR3 DNA reads TGCGCCAGCAGCCCTAGACTAGCGGGAGGGCCCCTTAGCGAGCAGTATTTC.

The V gene is TRBV4-3, the J gene TRBJ1-2; 9 nucleotides align to TRBD1. The CDR3 is 18 amino acids. In germline, CDR1 is LGHNA, CDR2 YSLEER. Trimming took 3 bases from V and 5 from J; bases not matched to a gene: 16. As DNA, the CDR3 is TGCGCCAGCAGCCACGTCTACGGGACAGGGATTTCTAGGTATGGCTACACCTTC. Encoded protein: CASSHVYGTGISRYGYTF.

The genes are TRBV4-2 and TRBJ2-7, with 9 bases matching TRBD2. There are 17 residues in the CDR3. Per the germline V gene, CDR1 is LGHNA and CDR2 is YNFKEQ. Trimming cost V 0 bases and J 1 base; bases outside gene matches: 7. The CDR3 DNA reads TGTGCCAGCAGCCAAGAAAGGGGTAGCGGGAGTTCCTACGAGCAGTACTTC. Translation: CASSQERGSGSSYEQYF.

The chain carries TRBV18 and TRBJ1-2, with 10 nucleotides matching TRBD1. CDR3 length equals 16 residues. V trimming: 4 bases; J trimming: 8 bases; junction bases outside the gene matches: 13. Germline loops: CDR1 KGHSH, CDR2 LQKENI. For the CDR3, the DNA is TGTGCCAGCTCACGCACGACAGGGGGCGCGTATAACGGCTACACCTTC. Translating gives CASSRTTGGAYNGYTF.

The gene calls are TRBV20-1 and TRBJ1-1; no clear D gene. The ends were cut back, 6 bases at V and 4 bases at J, with 9 bases in the middle. Germline CDR1 is DFQATT and CDR2 is SNEGSKA (reference sequence). The CDR3 is made up of 11 amino acids. This chain's CDR3 is CSASDTTEAFF. CDR3 DNA sequence: TGCAGTGCCTCCGACACCACTGAAGCTTTCTTT.

Remarks on this clone: The sample contains more than one DNA sequence encoding this CDR3. This sequence joins TRBV5-1 and TRBJ2-1; 12 nucleotides match TRBD2. Germline V gene sequence: CDR1 SGHRS, CDR2 YFSETQ. The CDR3 loop spans 14 amino acids. V was pared by 4 bases and J by 6 bases, with 2 bases of the junction left unmatched. The CDR3 DNA reads as TGCGCCAGCAGCCTACTAGCGGGAGGCAATGAGCAGTTCTTC. Translating gives CASSLLAGGNEQFF.

The chain links TRBV14 to TRBJ2-7; no clear D gene. The CDR3 runs 16 residues. Per germline, CDR1 SGHDN and CDR2 FVKESK. V shed 2 bases and J shed 5 bases, with 19 bases lying between them. The CDR3 loop reads CASSQLPLDVSDEQYF. CDR3 sequence (DNA): TGTGCCAGCAGCCAACTCCCCCTAGATGTTAGTGACGAGCAGTACTTC.

The chain employs TRBV7-3 and TRBJ2-1, with TRBD1 as a possible D gene (6 bases). Germline values: CDR1 SGHTA, CDR2 FQGTGA. Between the trimmed V and J ends, which lost 6 bases and 6 bases, there was a span of 12 bases. The CDR3 runs 13 residues. The CDR3 here is CASSSPGANEQFF. The CDR3 DNA reads as TGTGCCAGCAGTTCCCCAGGGGCCAATGAGCAGTTCTTC.

This clone was recorded only once. The chain combines TRBV27 with TRBJ1-1; 7 bases agree with TRBD1. Per the germline V gene, CDR1 is MNHEY and CDR2 is SMNVEV (reference sequence). V shed 0 bases and J 4 bases; nucleotides not matched to a gene: 2. This CDR3 region has 14 residues. The CDR3 DNA follows: TGTGCCAGCAGTTTATCGGCAGGGGGCACTGAAGCTTTCTTT. Residues: CASSLSAGGTEAFF.

The chain combines TRBV27 with TRBJ2-7; possibly TRBD1 for D (5 bases). The V end was cut by 6 bases, the J end by 3 bases, with 18 bases between. CDR1 is MNHEY, CDR2 SMNVEV, per germline (reference sequence). The CDR3 runs to 15 residues. CDR3 DNA: TGTGCCAGCAGCTCCCCATCCCAGGGCGGCTACGAGCAGTACTTC. The encoded protein is CASSSPSQGGYEQYF.

This chain links TRBV29-1 with TRBJ1-2; 7 nucleotides agree with TRBD1. Germline V gives CDR1 SQVTM, CDR2 ANQGSEA. After removal of 2 bases from V and 0 bases from J, the junction contained 0 bases not matched to a gene. This CDR3 region has 13 residues. CDR3 sequence reads: CSVERGPNYGYTF. For the CDR3, the DNA is TGCAGCGTTGAAAGGGGGCCTAACTATGGCTACACCTTC.

The V and J genes are TRBV5-6 and TRBJ2-7; 9 bases fit TRBD1. CDR3 length: 14 amino acids. Per germline, CDR1 SGHDT and CDR2 YYEEEE. V lost 4 bases to trimming and J lost 3 bases; unmatched junction nucleotides: 5. CDR3 amino acids: CASSPADRGYEQYF. The CDR3 DNA sequence: TGTGCCAGCAGCCCCGCGGACAGGGGCTACGAGCAGTACTTC.

This clone was seen a few times. This chain joins TRBV7-8 and TRBJ2-1; 8 nucleotides agree with TRBD2. This CDR3 is built from 15 residues. Germline V CDR1 and CDR2: SGHVS, FQNEAQ. V gave up 4 bases and J gave up 6 bases; unmatched junction bases: 8. In DNA form, the CDR3 reads TGTGCCAGCAGCTCAACTAGCGGCCGGTCCAATGAGCAGTTCTTC. Protein product: CASSSTSGRSNEQFF.

In its sample, this clone was seen once. The chain is built from TRBV2 and TRBJ2-5; 10 bases align to TRBD2. V trimming: 5 bases; J trimming: 5 bases; junction bases outside the gene matches: 8. Germline loops: CDR1 SNHLY, CDR2 FYNNEI. CDR3 length equals 15 residues. CDR3 nucleotides: TGTGCCAGCAGTTGGTCTAGCGGGAGCGGGGAGACCCAGTACTTC. Translating it yields CASSWSSGSGETQYF.

The chain carries TRBV7-9 and TRBJ2-7, with 8 nucleotides matching TRBD1. The CDR3 sequence is 12 residues long. Trimming removed 6 bases from V and 6 bases from J; junction bases left unmatched: 4. In germline, CDR1 is SEHNR, CDR2 FQNEAQ (reference sequence). CDR3 in amino acids: CASRRTGTEQYF. As DNA, the CDR3 is TGTGCCAGCAGAAGGACAGGGACCGAGCAGTACTTC. Supplemented by reference TRBV7-9 and TRBJ2-7, the full variable domain reads DTGVSQNPRHKITKRGQNVTFRCDPISEHNRLYWYRQTLGQGPEFLTYFQNEAQLEKSRLLSDRFSAERPKGSFSTLEIQRTEQGDSAMYLCASRRTGTEQYFGPGTRLTVT.

The V gene is TRBV25-1, the J gene TRBJ2-5, with D possibly TRBD2 on 5 matching bases. Germline V gives CDR1 MGHDK, CDR2 SYGVNS. The CDR3 covers 15 residues. V was trimmed by 3 bases and J by 0 bases, leaving 11 bases between them. CDR3 sequence (DNA): TGTGCCAGCAGTGAGACGGGAAAGTACCAAGAGACCCAGTACTTC. It translates to CASSETGKYQETQYF.

V usage is TRBV9 and J usage is TRBJ2-2; 9 positions agree with TRBD1. Trimming at V came to 0 bases and at J to 0 bases, leaving 0 bases not matched to a gene. Germline loops: CDR1 SGDLS, CDR2 YYNGEE. This CDR3 is 16 amino acids long. In DNA, the CDR3 is TGTGCCAGCAGCGTAGGGGACAGGGCGAACACCGGGGAGCTGTTTTTT. Translation gives CASSVGDRANTGELFF. The variable domain in full, with the rest retrieved from reference TRBV9 and TRBJ2-2, is DSGVTQTPKHLITATGQRVTLRCSPRSGDLSVYWYQQSLDQGLQFLIQYYNGEERAKGNILERFSAQQFPDLHSELNLSSLELGDSALYFCASSVGDRANTGELFFGEGSRLTVL.

The chain is built from TRBV13 and TRBJ2-7; 8 bases line up with TRBD1. The CDR3 covers 16 residues. Germline V gene sequence: CDR1 PRHDT, CDR2 FYEKMQ (reference sequence). V dropped 3 bases and J dropped 7; count of bases not matched to a gene: 14. In DNA form, the CDR3 reads TGTGCCAGCAGCTTCGCCCGACAGGGGATCACGGGAGAGCAGTACTTC. It translates to CASSFARQGITGEQYF. Supplemented by reference TRBV13 and TRBJ2-7, the full variable domain reads AAGVIQSPRHLIKEKRETATLKCYPIPRHDTVYWYQQGPGQDPQFLISFYEKMQSDKGSIPDRFSAQQFSDYHSELNMSSLELGDSALYFCASSFARQGITGEQYFGPGTRLTVT.

This sequence joins TRBV27 and TRBJ2-3; 9 nucleotides line up with TRBD1. V was clipped by 5 bases and J by 2 bases; unmatched bases: 8. This CDR3 has 16 residues. Per the germline V gene, CDR1 is MNHEY and CDR2 is SMNVEV (reference sequence). The CDR3 reads CASSPGQGMDTDTQYF. CDR3 coding DNA: TGTGCCAGCAGTCCAGGACAGGGGATGGACACAGATACGCAGTATTTT.

The chain combines TRBV18 with TRBJ2-7; no clear D gene. From germline, CDR1 is KGHSH and CDR2 LQKENI. Trimming left V 3 bases short and J 1 base short, with 22 bases between. The CDR3 has 18 amino acids. As DNA, the CDR3 is TGTGCCAGCTCACCCTCTCCTTTTCGAGGAAGGTGGTCCTACGAGCAGTACTTC. This gives the protein CASSPSPFRGRWSYEQYF.

This clone occurred a few times. Other nucleotide sequences in the sample specify the same CDR3. The chain links TRBV18 to TRBJ1-1; TRBD1 is a possible D gene (5 bases). The CDR3 has 13 residues. V was cut by 2 bases and J by 1 base, with 5 bases left in between. Germline V lookup: CDR1 KGHSH, CDR2 LQKENI. CDR3 sequence reads: CASSPGANTEAFF. The CDR3 DNA reads TGTGCCAGCTCACCAGGGGCGAACACTGAAGCTTTCTTT. The whole variable domain, remainder taken from reference TRBV18 and TRBJ1-1, is NAGVMQNPRHLVRRRGQEARLRCSPMKGHSHVYWYRQLPEEGLKFMVYLQKENIIDESGMPKERFSAEFPKEGPSILRIQQVVRGDSAAYFCASSPGANTEAFFGQGTRLTVV.

The genes are TRBV7-3 and TRBJ2-1, with 10 bases fitting TRBD2. The V gene end was trimmed by 5 bases and the J gene end by 7 bases; junction bases not matched to a gene: 11. Germline lookup yields CDR1 SGHTA and CDR2 FQGTGA. The CDR3 runs to 16 residues. CDR3: CASSQSPSGRANEQFF. In DNA form, the CDR3 reads TGTGCCAGCAGCCAATCACCTAGCGGGAGAGCGAATGAGCAGTTCTTC.

The genes are TRBV28 and TRBJ1-1, with D possibly TRBD1 on 6 matching bases. Trimming removed 6 bases at V and 1 base at J, with 15 bases between. This CDR3 comprises 15 residues. CDR1 and CDR2 (germline): MDHEN, SYDVKM. CDR3: CASRRSDRSNTEAFF. CDR3 DNA: TGTGCCAGCAGGAGATCCGACAGGTCGAACACTGAAGCTTTCTTT.

The chain recombines TRBV27 with TRBJ2-7, with 14 bases fitting TRBD2. This CDR3 has 16 residues. The germline gives CDR1 MNHEY, CDR2 SMNVEV (reference sequence). Trimming removed 0 bases from V and 4 bases from J; junction bases left unmatched: 2. As DNA, the CDR3 is TGTGCCAGCAGTTTATCCGGACTAGCGGGAGGTTACGAGCAGTACTTC. Its translation: CASSLSGLAGGYEQYF.

J is TRBJ1-2 and V is TRBV10-2; 8 nucleotides line up with TRBD1. V dropped 4 bases and J dropped 4; count of bases not matched to a gene: 14. In germline, CDR1 is WSHSY, CDR2 SAAADI. This CDR3 is built from 17 residues. CDR3 bases: TGCGCCAGCAGTGGGCCCCGAGCCCTTGGACAGGGCTATGGCTACACCTTC. Translation gives CASSGPRALGQGYGYTF.